The 8 T cell receptor beta chains below all came from one sample that was sequenced in a study of a mutant IDH1 vaccine in newly diagnosed glioma. As to time point: week 5, during vaccination. Topical imiquimod accompanied each vaccine dose, which consisted of 300 ug of mutant IDH1 20-mer peptide. What these receptors recognize is not known. Assay used: immunoSEQ multiplex PCR; TCRdb lists only in-frame clones, some missing. The sample consists of 30,000 to 40,000 clones, around 60% of them appearing once. Sequences were derived from PBMCs, sampled from a glioma patient whose treatment included an IDH1 peptide vaccine. The receptors come from a young woman with glioma.

CDR3 bases: TGTGCCAGTAGTATAGGTGGGCAGCCCCAGCATTTT. Encoded protein: CASSIGGQPQHF. J is TRBJ1-5 and V is TRBV19; no clear D. CDR1 and CDR2 from the germline V gene are LNHDA and SQIVND (reference sequence). Trimming took 1 base from V and 7 from J, leaving 5 bases between them. The CDR3 runs 12 residues.

The CDR3 DNA sequence: TGTGCCAGCAGTCCTCGACTAGCGGGGGACTATACAGATACGCAGTATTTT. As protein: CASSPRLAGDYTDTQYF. The chain combines TRBV27 with TRBJ2-3, with 12 nucleotides matching TRBD2. CDR1 is MNHEY, CDR2 SMNVEV, per germline (reference sequence). V dropped 5 bases and J dropped 3; count of bases not matched to a gene: 9. CDR3 length: 17 residues.

This clone was picked up a small number of times. This chain links TRBV5-1 with TRBJ2-7, with TRBD2 matching over 9 bases. After removal of 4 bases from V and 4 bases from J, the junction contained 9 bases not matched to a gene. The CDR3 runs 15 residues. The germline CDR1 and CDR2 sequences are SGHRS and YFSETQ. The chain's CDR3 is CASSVAGEYPYEQYF. CDR3 nucleotides: TGCGCCAGCAGCGTAGCGGGAGAGTATCCGTACGAGCAGTACTTC.

This clone was detected only once. The chain employs TRBV21-1 and TRBJ2-1; TRBD2 is taken as the D call from the table, unchecked against the DNA. TRBV21-1 is a pseudogene locus. This CDR3 is built from 21 residues. CDR3 sequence: CASSLHLDASGGLFRFNEQFF. CDR3 in DNA: TGTGCCAGCAGCCTTCACCTCGATGCCTCAGGAGGGCTTTTTAGGTTCAATGAGCAGTTCTTC.

Here the CDR3 DNA reads TGTGCCAGCAGCAAAGCGCGATACTTCATCCGGCTAGCTATCGATTACGAGCAGTACTTC. Amino acid sequence: CASSKARYFIRLAIDYEQYF. This chain uses TRBV21-1 with TRBJ2-7; TRBD2, the table's D call, was not compared with the DNA. TRBV21-1 counts as a pseudogene. The CDR3 sequence is 20 residues long.

The rearrangement links TRBV28 to TRBJ1-5; TRBD1 might be the D (5 bases). Germline loops: CDR1 MDHEN, CDR2 SYDVKM. The CDR3 runs 14 residues. Trimming shortened V by 4 bases and J by 3 bases, and 10 bases separated the two germline ends. This CDR3 is CASSWGPLNQPQHF. The CDR3 nucleotides are TGTGCCAGCAGTTGGGGCCCACTCAATCAGCCCCAGCATTTT.

This clone was seen only a few times. The V gene is TRBV7-9, the J gene TRBJ2-2; 12 nucleotides match TRBD2. J lost 6 bases, V lost 5 bases, and 13 bases had no gene match. CDR1 and CDR2 (germline): SEHNR, FQNEAQ (reference sequence). The CDR3 is 18 amino acids. CDR3 amino acids: CASSPRLAGDSRPGELFF. The CDR3 DNA sequence: TGTGCCAGCAGCCCTAGACTAGCGGGGGACTCCCGGCCCGGGGAGCTGTTTTTT. The whole variable domain, filled in from reference TRBV7-9 and TRBJ2-2, reads DTGVSQNPRHKITKRGQNVTFRCDPISEHNRLYWYRQTLGQGPEFLTYFQNEAQLEKSRLLSDRFSAERPKGSFSTLEIQRTEQGDSAMYLCASSPRLAGDSRPGELFFGEGSRLTVL.

The genes are TRBV13 and TRBJ2-7, with D possibly TRBD1 on 6 matching bases. This CDR3 comprises 12 residues. Deletions cut 3 bases from V and 6 bases from J, with 9 bases between. Per the germline V gene, CDR1 is PRHDT and CDR2 is FYEKMQ (reference sequence). The CDR3 reads CASSFPGAEQYF. The CDR3 nucleotides are TGTGCCAGCAGCTTCCCAGGGGCCGAGCAGTACTTC.